One TCR beta chain is described in this entry. Its antigen is still unknown. The junction differs from germline at one of its ends, possibly a read error. The data stem from a study of cytomegalovirus exposure and HLA in healthy donors. General study results and limits: By a later analysis, the bulk of CMV-associated TCR beta chains appeared HLA-restricted.

This PCR relied on a set of 60 Vbeta primers and 13 Jbeta primers. Data came from immunoSEQ multiplex PCR; TCRdb stores just in-frame clones and leaves some out. The table lists nearly 200,000 clones, approximately 85% of them singletons. This CDR3 spans 15 amino acids. Germline-derived CDR1 and CDR2 are SEHNR and FQNEAQ (reference sequence). Sequencing was carried out using PBMCs. The chain employs TRBV7-9 and TRBJ1-6; TRBD1 aligns across 7 bases. The clonotype was recovered from a woman aged 45-65 years in good health and CMV-seropositive. The CDR3 reads CSSSLGGAENSPLHF. CDR3 nucleotide sequence: TGTTCCAGCAGCTTAGGGGGCGCGGAAAATTCACCCCTCCACTTT.